The 10 T cell receptor beta chains listed next were all sequenced from one sample in a study of shared clonotypes between healthy human individuals. Data came from immunoSEQ multiplex PCR; TCRdb stores just in-frame clones and leaves some out. The table records about 2.1 million clones, roughly 95% of them present only once. Naive CD8 cells comprised CD45RO-negative, CCR7-positively selected cells, excluding terminally differentiated effector memory CD45RA+ cells. Sequenced: naive CD8+ T cells from PBMCs. The receptors were gathered from a man aged 18 to 29 in good health. Some clones in this sample may be carry-over from other donors' samples.

The V call is TRBV19, the J call TRBJ2-3; D is tentatively TRBD1 or TRBD2 (5 bases each). The germline V gene has CDR1 LNHDA and CDR2 SQIVND (reference sequence). Trimming removed 4 bases at V and 5 bases at J, with 19 bases between. The CDR3 contains 16 residues. The DNA of the CDR3 is TGTGCCAGTAGTAGTTTTGCAGGGACCGTTGGAGATACGCAGTATTTT. This gives the protein CASSSFAGTVGDTQYF. Complete variable domain (other parts from reference TRBV19 and TRBJ2-3): DGGITQSPKYLFRKEGQNVTLSCEQNLNHDAMYWYRQDPGQGLRLIYYSQIVNDFQKGDIAEGYSVSREKKESFPLTVTSAQKNPTAFYLCASSSFAGTVGDTQYFGPGTRLTVL.

The gene calls are TRBV18 and TRBJ2-6, with D maybe TRBD1 (5 bases). This CDR3 region has 18 residues. Germline CDR1 is KGHSH and CDR2 is LQKENI. V was trimmed by 5 bases and J by 0 bases, leaving 17 bases between them. Here the CDR3 reads CASSSTESLSSGANVLTF. The CDR3 DNA reads as TGTGCCAGCTCATCGACAGAAAGTCTCTCCTCTGGGGCCAACGTCCTGACTTTC.

The gene calls are TRBV27 and TRBJ2-2; D is possibly TRBD2 (5 bases). In germline, CDR1 is MNHEY, CDR2 SMNVEV (reference sequence). The V gene lost 6 bases and the J gene lost 5 bases, with 10 bases spanning the gap. CDR3 size: 13 residues. The CDR3 nucleotides are TGTGCCAGCAGCCCATGGAGGACCGGGGAGCTGTTTTTT. This gives the protein CASSPWRTGELFF.

The V call is TRBV10-3, the J call TRBJ2-7; 7 positions match TRBD2. With 4 bases clipped from V and 3 bases from J, the junction kept 6 bases outside the gene matches. Germline V lookup: CDR1 ENHRY, CDR2 SYGVKD. The CDR3 length is 14 residues. In DNA, the CDR3 is TGTGCCATCAGTGGTAGCGGGCAGATCTACGAGCAGTACTTC. Translation gives CAISGSGQIYEQYF.

This clone showed up just a few times. The chain employs TRBV7-9 and TRBJ2-7, with D perhaps matching TRBD1 (7 bases). Trimming removed 5 bases at V and 3 bases at J, with 17 bases between. Looked up from germline, CDR1 is SEHNR and CDR2 is FQNEAQ (reference sequence). The length of the CDR3 is 15 residues. The CDR3 region has the DNA TGTGCCAGCAGCCCGCCTCGGGGGACAGACTACGAGCAGTACTTC. Translated: CASSPPRGTDYEQYF.

Of note for this clone: Other DNA sequences in this specimen translate into the identical CDR3. CDR3 sequence (DNA): TGTGCCAGCAGTCTCGGACTAGCGTCCTACGAGCAGTACTTC. Residues: CASSLGLASYEQYF. This chain uses TRBV28 with TRBJ2-7; TRBD2 matches at 9 bases. The ends lost 5 bases at V and 1 base at J; junction bases unmatched: 3. Germline CDR1 MDHEN, CDR2 SYDVKM. The CDR3 runs to 14 residues.

V usage is TRBV27 and J usage is TRBJ2-7; no firm D call. Germline V gene sequence: CDR1 MNHEY, CDR2 SMNVEV (reference sequence). The CDR3 length is 13 residues. Deletions cut 4 bases from V and 2 bases from J, with 9 bases between. CDR3: CASSSVGAYEQYF. The CDR3 DNA follows: TGTGCCAGCAGTTCCGTCGGAGCCTACGAGCAGTACTTC.

The chain joins TRBV19 to TRBJ2-3; the match to TRBD2 covers 14 bases. Germline CDR1 is LNHDA and CDR2 is SQIVND (reference sequence). This CDR3 contains 16 residues. The V gene end was trimmed by 5 bases and the J gene end by 4 bases; junction bases not matched to a gene: 5. The CDR3, as DNA: TGTGCCAGTAGTCTCAGACTAGCGGGAGGGCCAGATACGCAGTATTTT. Its translation is CASSLRLAGGPDTQYF. The full variable domain, its missing parts supplied by reference TRBV19 and TRBJ2-3, is DGGITQSPKYLFRKEGQNVTLSCEQNLNHDAMYWYRQDPGQGLRLIYYSQIVNDFQKGDIAEGYSVSREKKESFPLTVTSAQKNPTAFYLCASSLRLAGGPDTQYFGPGTRLTVL.

CDR3 amino acids: CASGQAGPSGRLDEQFF. CDR3 in DNA: TGTGCTAGTGGTCAGGCGGGCCCTAGCGGGAGGCTCGATGAGCAGTTCTTC. J is TRBJ2-1 and V is TRBV12-5; 11 bases are a match to TRBD2. Looked up from germline, CDR1 is LGHNT and CDR2 is FRNRAP. The J segment lost 8 bases and the V segment lost 5 bases, leaving 14 bases of the junction unmatched. The CDR3 is made up of 17 amino acids.

This rearrangement joins TRBV4-1 to TRBJ2-7, with a weak D call TRBD2 (7 bases). In germline, CDR1 is MGHRA, CDR2 YSYEKL. The CDR3 contains 16 residues. Trimming took off 0 bases at V and 3 bases at J, with 15 bases between the two ends. The CDR3 protein is CASSQEGGDSYYEQYF. CDR3 DNA sequence: TGCGCCAGCAGCCAAGAAGGGGGGGACTCCTACTACGAGCAGTACTTC.